This T cell receptor (beta chain) was documented in a study of cytomegalovirus exposure and HLA in healthy donors. Study results and limitations: In a later analysis, donors in an Asian-associated ancestry cluster reportedly had fewer N-insertions in productive TCRs than the cohort mean. A later analysis linked 15,000 to 20,000 TCR beta sequences to HLA alleles at 0.05 false discovery rate.

The V gene's germline CDR1 is SGDLS and CDR2 YYNGEE. The CDR3 runs 15 residues. With 60 Vbeta and 13 Jbeta primers, the PCR was carried out. Method: immunoSEQ multiplex PCR; TCRdb's copy keeps in-frame clones and lacks some. The sample spans 70,000 or so clones; the ten largest clones claim roughly 0.8%. Comment on this clone: Antigen specificity is unknown. One junction end does not reproduce the germline sequence, and a read error may be involved.

Material: PBMCs. The V call is TRBV9, the J call TRBJ2-1; possibly TRBD2 for D (6 bases). The clonotype comes from a boy younger than 18 in good health and CMV-seronegative. DNA of the CDR3: TGTGCCAGCAGCGGCAGCGGGTACTCCGACAATGAGCAGTTCTTC. As protein: CASSGSGYSDNEQFF.